This T cell receptor beta chain was identified during a study of T cells after yellow fever vaccination (dated by TCRdb to between 2018 and 2021). As for the study more broadly: Libraries from fractions with low cell numbers were prepared with the SMART-Seq v4 Ultra Low Input RNA kit. The cohort comprised two healthy male donors, one aged 18 to 30 and one aged 30 to 40 years. Blood samples were taken at several timepoints before and after primary and secondary immunization, and bulk PBMC replicates and cell subsets were isolated. To follow T-cell clones before and after both primary and booster YFV17D yellow fever vaccination, bulk TCR alpha and beta repertoires underwent longitudinal sequencing.

This clonotype was recorded at least ten times. The clone's antigen remains unknown. Per-base quality was not reported, and no clone a single base away is much larger than it. The label giving this sample's treatment or condition can be read as: live attenuated yellow fever vaccine strain. PBMCs were isolated from peripheral blood using a standard Ficoll-Paque protocol. Dynabeads CD4 and CD8 positive selection kits were used to isolate the CD4 and CD8 T-cell fractions. TriZol was used to extract RNA from bulk PBMCs, CD4 and CD8 fractions, and dextramer-positive and dextramer-negative fractions. The paper's findings and limits, for the study overall: The study included only a couple of donors, which limits how far the findings can be generalized. Compared with the primary T-cell response, the secondary T-cell response was faster but weaker, reaching its peak on day 5 rather than on day 15. Most clones expanded after primary vaccination (approximately 96% of CD4 and 80% to 90% of CD8) were re-detected after the booster, suggesting that broad memory maintenance occurred. Because abundant contaminating clonotypes from the bulk population could be contained in FACS-sorted repertoires, computational filtering was required. A small share of clonotypes occurred in both CD4 and CD8 compartments, likely arising from convergent recombination.

TCR cDNA was made using 5'RACE template switching, a step that added a universal primer site and unique molecular identifiers. Priming for cDNA synthesis came from both the TCR alpha and TCR beta constant segments. Libraries were amplified in two PCR steps, with sample barcodes and sequencing adapters added in the second step. Sequencing of the libraries was done on either Illumina HiSeq 2500 (2x100 bp) or NovaSeq (2x150 bp). As for the original processing: Demultiplexing of reads and collapsing into UMI consensus sequences were performed with MIGEC, and V(D)J alignment was carried out with MiXCR. Vaccine-responding clonotypes were identified with edgeR using replicate PBMC samples, with FDR below 0.01 and a log2 fold change above 5 up to day 15 being required. Bulk clonotypes were assigned CD4 or CD8 identity according to which sequenced CD4 or CD8 repertoire held them at higher abundance. TCRdb's own reprocessing of the public reads used fastp at Q25 and MiXCR and kept productive beta chains. Duplicate CDR3 protein sequences are folded into a single record with the most common DNA and genes. TCRdb, not the original authors, processed these V and J calls. This sample comprises under 200,000 distinct CDR3 sequences, around 7.2% of them detected only once. The ten biggest clones cover 2.5% of the sample.

The junction shows trimming of 2 bases on V and 2 bases on J, and the gene matches do not reach 5 bases of it. The CDR3, from cysteine to phenylalanine, totals 16 residues. Only CDR3 DNA is held: 48 bases, read in frame from base 1. CDR1 DFQATT and CDR2 SNEGSKA were looked up in the germline V gene (reference sequence). Recombination connected TRBV20-1 to TRBJ2-2; a stretch of 10 junction bases matches TRBD2. This sequence was found in a man between 18 and 35 years old who received the YFV17D yellow fever vaccine. The sequencing used CD4+ T cells sorted from PBMCs, collected more than 4 days after the first yellow fever vaccination. The DNA is TGCAGTGCTAGACTAGCGGGGGCCCCTAACACCGGGGAGCTGTTTTTT. Its translation is CSARLAGAPNTGELFF.